This passage covers 19 T cell receptor beta chains from one sample sequenced in a study of early T cells in non-severe SARS-CoV-2 infection. In TCRdb, the 5' RACE reads were re-called with MiXCR into one record per CDR3 protein. The sample contains about 40,000 distinct CDR3 sequences, less than 6.5% of which appear only once. The input for sequencing was whole blood, taken at baseline. Receptor source: an adult who was a healthcare worker with PCR-confirmed SARS-CoV-2 infection or an uninfected control (not recorded which).

This chain joins TRBV2 and TRBJ1-6, with D tentatively TRBD1 (5 bases). The CDR3 extends over 15 amino acids. CDR1 is SNHLY and CDR2 is FYNNEI in the germline V gene. With 4 bases removed from V and 6 bases from J, the gap between germline ends came to 13 bases. The CDR3 loop reads CASSVGGSRNSPLHF. CDR3 DNA sequence: TGTGCCAGCAGTGTTGGGGGGAGTCGTAATTCACCCCTCCACTTT.

Many counts were recorded for this clonotype. The V and J genes are TRBV28 and TRBJ1-1; tentative D call: TRBD1 (6 bases). The V end lost 10 bases, the J end lost 11 bases, and 23 bases lay between the germline ends. Germline values: CDR1 MDHEN, CDR2 SYDVKM. The CDR3 is made up of 13 amino acids. The DNA for the CDR3 is TGTGCCACCAGGGGATCTGACATGGGCACGGCTTTCTTT. As protein: CATRGSDMGTAFF.

This clonotype was seen many times. This chain joins TRBV11-2 and TRBJ2-3; TRBD2 agrees at 8 bases. Losses at the gene ends were 5 bases for V and 5 bases for J; bases not matched to a gene: 15. In germline, CDR1 is SGHAT, CDR2 FQNNGV. CDR3 length: 17 residues. The chain's CDR3 is CASSPEGDGRGKDTQYF. The CDR3 DNA follows: TGTGCCAGCAGCCCCGAGGGGGACGGGAGGGGAAAAGATACGCAGTATTTT.

In its sample, this clonotype was seen a few times. In DNA, the CDR3 is TGTGCCAGCAGCGTAGAGTTAGCGGACGCCTACGAGCAGTACTTC. It is translated as CASSVELADAYEQYF. The V gene is TRBV9, the J gene TRBJ2-7; tentatively, D is TRBD2 (6 bases). V was clipped by 0 bases and J by 2 bases, with 12 bases between them. Germline values: CDR1 SGDLS, CDR2 YYNGEE. The CDR3 extends over 15 amino acids.

This clonotype was recorded a few times. The chain employs TRBV7-2 and TRBJ1-5, with 7 bases aligning to TRBD1. In germline, CDR1 is SGHTA, CDR2 FQGNSA. The CDR3 consists of 16 residues. V trimming: 1 base; J trimming: 0 bases; junction bases outside the gene matches: 3. This chain's CDR3 is CASSLVGQISNQPQHF. The CDR3 DNA sequence: TGTGCCAGCAGCTTAGTGGGACAGATTAGCAATCAGCCCCAGCATTTT.

This clonotype occurred many times. This rearrangement joins TRBV19 to TRBJ1-4; 9 nucleotides align to TRBD1. The CDR3 is 14 amino acids. CDR1 and CDR2 (germline): LNHDA, SQIVND (reference sequence). J was trimmed by 5 bases and V by 8 bases; bases with no gene match: 6. CDR3: CASRIGTGNEKLFF. The CDR3 DNA reads as TGTGCCAGTCGGATTGGGACAGGGAATGAAAAACTGTTTTTT. The full variable domain, with the rest looked up from reference TRBV19 and TRBJ1-4, is DGGITQSPKYLFRKEGQNVTLSCEQNLNHDAMYWYRQDPGQGLRLIYYSQIVNDFQKGDIAEGYSVSREKKESFPLTVTSAQKNPTAFYLCASRIGTGNEKLFFGSGTQLSVL.

This clonotype was observed at least ten times. The chain joins TRBV20-1 to TRBJ1-2, with 7 bases fitting TRBD1. CDR3 length equals 15 residues. The ends lost 0 bases at V and 4 bases at J; junction bases unmatched: 8. Germline CDR1 DFQATT, CDR2 SNEGSKA (reference sequence). CDR3 amino acids: CSAREVGQFIYGYTF. CDR3 in DNA: TGCAGTGCTAGAGAGGTGGGACAGTTCATCTATGGCTACACCTTC.

This clonotype was seen repeatedly, ten times or more. The genes are TRBV11-3 and TRBJ2-5; 9 bases are a match to TRBD1. V gave up 1 base and J gave up 5 bases; unmatched junction bases: 5. The CDR3 has 15 residues. Germline CDR1 is SGHNT and CDR2 is YENEEA. The CDR3 nucleotides are TGTGCCAGCAGCTTAGCCTGGGACAGGGCCGAGACCCAGTACTTC. Protein sequence: CASSLAWDRAETQYF.

This clonotype was counted ten times or more. The rearrangement joins TRBV11-2 to TRBJ2-7; perhaps TRBD2 as D (6 bases). V gave up 5 bases and J gave up 2 bases, with 13 bases separating them. The CDR3 spans 14 residues. Germline V gene sequence: CDR1 SGHAT, CDR2 FQNNGV. The CDR3 sequence: CASSPGLLTYEQYV. The CDR3 DNA is TGTGCCAGCAGCCCGGGACTTCTAACCTACGAGCAGTACGTC.

At least ten counts were recorded for this clonotype. The V gene is TRBV2, the J gene TRBJ2-7; D is unclear. V lost 4 bases, J lost 3 bases, and 10 bases lay in between. This CDR3 has 13 residues. The germline gives CDR1 SNHLY, CDR2 FYNNEI. CDR3 in amino acids: CASSAGRYYEQYV. In DNA, the CDR3 is TGTGCCAGCAGTGCTGGCCGCTACTACGAGCAGTACGTC.

The chain uses TRBV18 and TRBJ2-3; TRBD2 agrees at 8 bases. CDR1 KGHSH and CDR2 LQKENI come from the germline V gene. Unmatched junction bases numbered 0, after V lost 0 bases and J lost 4 bases. CDR3 length: 14 amino acids. The CDR3 nucleotides are TGTGCCAGCTCACCACCGGGACTAGCAGATACGCAGTATTTT. This gives the protein CASSPPGLADTQYF.

This clonotype was recorded many times. V and J are TRBV10-2 and TRBJ1-2; 7 positions agree with TRBD1. CDR1 and CDR2 from the germline V gene are WSHSY and SAAADI. The CDR3 is 15 residues long. V trimming: 3 bases; J trimming: 2 bases; junction bases outside the gene matches: 6. CDR3 amino acids: CASSDPTGINYGYTF. CDR3 nucleotide sequence: TGCGCCAGCAGTGACCCGACAGGGATCAACTATGGCTACACCTTC.

This clonotype was seen at least ten times. This chain joins TRBV6-5 and TRBJ2-3; 7 nucleotides agree with TRBD2. The CDR3 spans 14 residues. Germline V CDR1 and CDR2: MNHEY, SVGAGI. V lost 5 bases to trimming and J lost 4 bases; unmatched junction nucleotides: 6. DNA of the CDR3: TGTGCCAGCAGTCGGGGAGGGAGGGCAGATACGCAGTATTTT. Translated, it gives CASSRGGRADTQYF.

At least ten counts were recorded for this clonotype. The genes are TRBV12-3 or TRBV12-4 and TRBJ2-3; D is possibly TRBD1 (6 bases). Trimming took 3 bases from V and 1 from J, leaving 11 bases between them. This CDR3 has 15 amino acids. The CDR3 region is CASSLGHSRTDTQYF. CDR3 bases: TGTGCCAGCAGTTTGGGACATTCACGCACAGATACGCAGTATTTT.

This clonotype was recorded many times. CDR3 region: CASSQYRADRRGDEQYV. The CDR3 region has the DNA TGCGCCAGCAGTCAATACCGAGCGGACAGGCGAGGGGACGAGCAGTACGTC. This chain connects TRBV23-1 to TRBJ2-7, with 7 bases that match TRBD1. TRBV23-1 is known as an ORF, though its function is uncertain. This CDR3 is 17 amino acids long. V lost 1 base to trimming and J lost 5 bases; unmatched junction nucleotides: 14.

In its sample, this clonotype was seen a few times. The V and J genes are TRBV18 and TRBJ2-2; a weak D match, TRBD1 (5 bases). This CDR3 has 15 residues. Trimming cost V 0 bases and J 5 bases, with 10 bases left between them. Germline V gene lookup returns CDR1 KGHSH and CDR2 LQKENI. DNA for the CDR3: TGTGCCAGCTCACCACCTCAGGGTTGGACCGGGGAGCTGTTTTTT. Protein sequence: CASSPPQGWTGELFF.

This clonotype was observed many times. The V and J genes are TRBV10-3 and TRBJ2-1; TRBD2 matches 8 bases. CDR1 is ENHRY, CDR2 SYGVKD, per germline. This CDR3 contains 12 residues. Unmatched junction bases numbered 6, after V lost 10 bases and J lost 7 bases. DNA for the CDR3: TGTGCCAACAAAGGGACTAGGAATGAGCAGTTCTTC. Translating gives CANKGTRNEQFF.

As for this clonotype: A single base separates this from a much larger clone, so it may be a read error. V is TRBV11-3 and J is TRBJ2-2, with 7 bases lining up with TRBD1. J was trimmed by 3 bases and V by 5 bases; bases with no gene match: 6. Germline CDR1 and CDR2: SGHNT and YENEEA. There are 15 residues in the CDR3. The CDR3 DNA is TGTGCCAGCAGCACTTCCCAGGGGGACACCGGGGAGCTGTTTTTT. It is translated as CASSTSQGDTGELFF.

This clonotype was seen many times. This sequence joins TRBV6-2 or TRBV6-3 and TRBJ1-2; no clear D. Germline V gene sequence: CDR1 MNHEY, CDR2 SVGEGT. Trimming shortened V by 6 bases and J by 2 bases, and 13 bases separated the two germline ends. CDR3 length: 14 residues. The DNA of the CDR3 is TGTGCCAGCAGATTGGAACCCCCCAACTATGGCTACACCTTC. It codes for CASRLEPPNYGYTF.